This T cell receptor beta chain was documented in a study of cytomegalovirus exposure and HLA in healthy donors. Across the whole study: A later analysis reported the 120 or so validation repertoires used the same platform as the approximately 650 first-cohort repertoires. Study-wide findings and caveats: Overall, roughly 160 TCR beta chains were annotated as cytomegalovirus-associated.

Method: immunoSEQ multiplex PCR; TCRdb's copy keeps in-frame clones and lacks some. The top ten hold 3% to 3.5% of the sample, which has over 200,000 clones, 90% seen once. Between the trimmed V and J ends, which lost 0 bases and 5 bases, there was a span of 10 bases. Germline CDR1 and CDR2: LGHNA and YSLEER. This CDR3 region has 15 residues. Turning to this clone: The target antigen is unknown.

The donors were members of the approximately 120-subject validation cohort (separate from the approximately 650-subject first cohort). The sequence was obtained from a woman aged 25 to 39 in good health and CMV-seronegative. The rearrangement uses TRBV4-3 and TRBJ2-2; D uncertain. Specimen: PBMCs. The CDR3 loop is CASSQEVTSTGELFF. The CDR3 nucleotides read TGCGCCAGCAGCCAAGAGGTGACTTCGACCGGGGAGCTGTTTTTT.